This T cell receptor beta chain was captured by sequencing in a study of cytomegalovirus exposure and HLA in healthy donors. Background on the study: Ancestry clustering placed around four fifths of a few hundred genotyped donors in the Caucasian-associated cluster.

Study-level results: As confirmed in vitro, a few CMV-associated chains were specific for CMV antigens.

V lost 4 bases, J lost 6 bases, and 8 bases stayed unmatched. This CDR3 spans 15 amino acids. The germline V gene encodes CDR1 SGHDN and CDR2 FVKESK. Researchers ran the PCR with 60 Vbeta and 13 Jbeta primers. Produced via immunoSEQ multiplex PCR; TCRdb's table is partial and in-frame only. This table holds about 150,000 clones, around 67% found once. Note on this clone: Its specificity is unknown.

This chain connects TRBV14 to TRBJ2-7, with 11 bases that match TRBD1. Source material: PBMCs. This sequence was found in a woman aged 18-29 years in good health and CMV-seronegative. The CDR3 nucleotides read TGTGCCAGCAGCCCTAGGACAGGGGGCATCGGCGAGCAGTACTTC. It is translated as CASSPRTGGIGEQYF. Full variable domain (outside the CDR3, taken from reference TRBV14 and TRBJ2-7): EAGVTQFPSHSVIEKGQTVTLRCDPISGHDNLYWYRRVMGKEIKFLLHFVKESKQDESGMPNNRFLAERTGGTYSTLKVQPAELEDSGVYFCASSPRTGGIGEQYFGPGTRLTVT.